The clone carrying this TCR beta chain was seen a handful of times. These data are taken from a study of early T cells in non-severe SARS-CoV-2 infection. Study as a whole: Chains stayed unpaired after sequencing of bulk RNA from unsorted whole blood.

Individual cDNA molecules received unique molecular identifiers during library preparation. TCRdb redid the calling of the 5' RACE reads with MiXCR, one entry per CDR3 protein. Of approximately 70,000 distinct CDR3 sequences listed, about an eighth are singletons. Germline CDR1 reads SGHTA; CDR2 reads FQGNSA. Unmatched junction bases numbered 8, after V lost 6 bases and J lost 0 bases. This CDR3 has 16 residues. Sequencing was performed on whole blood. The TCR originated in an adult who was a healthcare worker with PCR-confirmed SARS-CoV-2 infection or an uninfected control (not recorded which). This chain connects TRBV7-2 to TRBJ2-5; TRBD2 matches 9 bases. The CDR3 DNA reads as TGTGCCAGCAGTAATAGCGGGGGCCCGTACCAAGAGACCCAGTACTTC. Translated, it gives CASSNSGGPYQETQYF.